This record concerns one T cell receptor (beta chain) sequence. The sample holds a few counts of this clone. Its recognized antigen is unknown. Per-base qualities were not stored, and no clone one base away is much larger. The time point label of this sample denotes: cycle 4 day 1 (C4D1), after five to seven weeks of nivolumab. All trial patients had relapsed after autologous stem cell transplantation, with cohorts A, B and C differing in prior brentuximab vedotin exposure. The trial cohort included 55 to 60 patients with relapsed/refractory classical Hodgkin lymphoma, and each patient had a best overall response of complete response, partial response or progressive disease. Single-agent nivolumab was administered to trial patients in the multi-cohort phase II CheckMate 205 trial. An independent review committee assessed best overall response by applying the 2007 International Working Group response criteria. Trial PBMCs were collected just before the start of nivolumab (C1D1) and during therapy at cycle 2 day 1 and cycle 4 day 1. Peripheral blood was collected in 8 mL Vacutainer Cell Preparation Tubes, from which PBMCs were isolated by centrifugation and then cryopreserved.

The Qiagen DNeasy kit was used to extract genomic DNA both from unsorted PBMCs and from the negatively selected CD4+ and CD8+ fractions. Using primers that anneal to V and J segments, immunoSEQ multiplex PCR amplified the TCR beta CDR3 regions. A synthetic immune receptor repertoire was used to minimize amplification bias, and any remaining bias was removed computationally after sequencing. The authors' pipeline ran thus. Repertoire diversity was quantified as the Shannon entropy index using custom Python scripts. Unsorted, CD4+ and CD8+ repertoires were examined separately, except in combined analyses, for which CD4+ and CD8+ sequences were merged in silico. A clone was considered expanded if an increase in frequency of at least 2-fold after treatment relative to C1D1 was found, and a pseudocount of 0.5 was applied to clones undetected at baseline. Clones with 0 or 1 copy at C1D1 were defined as singleton clones, while clones with 2 or more copies were defined as non-singleton clones. Clones expanded in unsorted samples were labelled as CD4+, CD8+ or unknown by matching protein sequences in sorted samples from the same patient. Wilcoxon tests were applied to paired samples to test diversity changes from C1D1 to C4D1. Here the immuneACCESS table is served through TCRdb, limited to in-frame sequences with V and J called. Missing clones are a known gap in these copies; in checked studies unresolved V genes cover under half, and the rest lacks a known reason. Clone size and V and J calls were adopted from that table, with D and trimming inferred from the DNA. The sample table records about 33,000 clones; about 72% of these occur just once. The top ten clones comprise 3.5% to 4% of the sample.

CDR1 SGDLS and CDR2 YYNGEE were looked up in the germline V gene. The CDR3 runs 15 amino acids, cysteine and phenylalanine included. The kept DNA is CDR3 alone, 45 bases in frame from the first base. V ends up 3 bases short and J 3 bases short, with an unmatched junction base count of 7. This entry is derived from a study of PD-1 blockade in classical Hodgkin lymphoma (dated by TCRdb to the early 2020s). At the level of the whole study: Nivolumab dosing was 3 mg/kg intravenously every 2 weeks, continuing until either disease progression or unacceptable toxicity. To define a peripheral blood immune signature of response to PD-1 blockade in classical Hodgkin lymphoma, the study combined TCR beta sequencing with CyTOF. Overall study results and their limits: Trial patients with a complete response had baseline diversity similar to that of newly diagnosed patients, while partial responders and progressors had significantly lower diversity. Newly diagnosed patients were reported to have lower baseline TCR diversity than healthy donors, and relapsed/refractory patients were reported to have lower baseline TCR diversity still. The study was restricted to a single clinical trial cohort, and the causes of repertoire differences, possibly disease activity or prior therapy, were left undefined. Lower diversity was observed in patients in whom nivolumab was started less than 1 year after ASCT, and these patients were excluded from later analyses so that confounding by immune reconstitution would be avoided. CD4+ but not CD8+ TCR diversity rose significantly by C4D1 (p=0.0027 vs p=0.16), most apparent in complete responders (p=0.02).

The input for sequencing was peripheral blood mononuclear cells (PBMCs), taken before the fourth cycle of nivolumab. This receptor chain uses TRBV9 and TRBJ1-1; TRBD1 aligns with 8 central bases. This clonotype was obtained from a human donor with classical Hodgkin lymphoma. The nucleotides read TGTGCCAGCAGCGGGAGACCGACAGGGGACACTGAAGCTTTCTTT. Translated, this gives CASSGRPTGDTEAFF.